The clone carrying this TCR beta chain was observed once. The source of the sample is a study of control samples from healthy donors and cancer patients. V lost 1 base, J lost 5 bases, and 8 bases lay in between. Per the germline V gene, CDR1 is SGHVS and CDR2 is FQNEAQ. The CDR3 has 13 residues. The repertoire was sequenced with immunoSEQ multiplex PCR; TCRdb's copy has only in-frame clones and lacks some. The data contain tens of thousands of clones, approximately 90% of them singletons. The TCR was taken from a woman aged 45-65 years in good health. The chain carries TRBV7-8 and TRBJ1-2; D unclear. The source material was blood. The CDR3 here is CASSLGRQYGYTF. The CDR3 nucleotides read TGTGCCAGCAGCTTAGGCCGGCAGTATGGCTACACCTTC.